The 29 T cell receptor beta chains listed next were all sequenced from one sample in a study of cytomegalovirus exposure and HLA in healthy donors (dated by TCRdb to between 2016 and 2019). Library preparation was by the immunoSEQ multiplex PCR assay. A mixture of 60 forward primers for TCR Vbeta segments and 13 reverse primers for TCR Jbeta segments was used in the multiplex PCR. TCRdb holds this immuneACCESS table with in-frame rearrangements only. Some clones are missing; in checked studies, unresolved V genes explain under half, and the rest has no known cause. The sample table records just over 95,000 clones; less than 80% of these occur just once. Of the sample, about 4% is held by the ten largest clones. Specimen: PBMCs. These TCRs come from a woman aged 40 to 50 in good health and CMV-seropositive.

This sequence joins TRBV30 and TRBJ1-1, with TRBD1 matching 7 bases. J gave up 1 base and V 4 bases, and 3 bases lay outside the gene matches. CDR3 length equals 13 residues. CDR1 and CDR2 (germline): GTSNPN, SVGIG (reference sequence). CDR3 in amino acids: CAWNPGGNTEAFF. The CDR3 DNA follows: TGTGCCTGGAATCCAGGGGGGAACACTGAAGCTTTCTTT.

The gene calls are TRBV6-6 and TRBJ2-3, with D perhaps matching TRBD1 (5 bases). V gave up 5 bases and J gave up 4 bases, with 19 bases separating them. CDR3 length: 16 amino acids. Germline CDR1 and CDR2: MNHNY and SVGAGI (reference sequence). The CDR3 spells CASSQQGGSGPDTQYF. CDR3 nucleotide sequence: TGTGCCAGCAGTCAGCAGGGTGGGTCAGGACCAGATACGCAGTATTTT.

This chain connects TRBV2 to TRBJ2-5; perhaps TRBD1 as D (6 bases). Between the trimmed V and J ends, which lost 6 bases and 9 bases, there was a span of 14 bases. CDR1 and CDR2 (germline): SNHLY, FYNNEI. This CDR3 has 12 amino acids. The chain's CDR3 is CASRIPTGPQYF. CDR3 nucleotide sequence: TGTGCCAGCAGGATACCTACAGGGCCCCAGTACTTC. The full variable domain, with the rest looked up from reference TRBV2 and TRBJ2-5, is EPEVTQTPSHQVTQMGQEVILRCVPISNHLYFYWYRQILGQKVEFLVSFYNNEISEKSEIFDDQFSVERPDGSNFTLKIRSTKLEDSAMYFCASRIPTGPQYFGPGTRLLVL.

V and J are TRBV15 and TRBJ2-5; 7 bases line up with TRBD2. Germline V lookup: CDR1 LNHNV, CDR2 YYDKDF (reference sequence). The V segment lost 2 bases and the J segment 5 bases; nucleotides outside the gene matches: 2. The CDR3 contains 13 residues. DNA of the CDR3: TGTGCCACCAGCAGAAGACTAGCCGAGACCCAGTACTTC. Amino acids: CATSRRLAETQYF. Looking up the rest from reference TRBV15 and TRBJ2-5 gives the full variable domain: DAMVIQNPRYQVTQFGKPVTLSCSQTLNHNVMYWYQQKSSQAPKLLFHYYDKDFNNEADTPDNFQSRRPNTSFCFLDIRSPGLGDTAMYLCATSRRLAETQYFGPGTRLLVL.

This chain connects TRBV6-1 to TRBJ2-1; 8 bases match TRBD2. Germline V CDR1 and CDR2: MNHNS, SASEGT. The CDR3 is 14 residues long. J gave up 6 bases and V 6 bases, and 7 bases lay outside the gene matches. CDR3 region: CASSDLSGSNEQFF. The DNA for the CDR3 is TGTGCCAGCAGCGACTTGAGCGGGAGCAATGAGCAGTTCTTC.

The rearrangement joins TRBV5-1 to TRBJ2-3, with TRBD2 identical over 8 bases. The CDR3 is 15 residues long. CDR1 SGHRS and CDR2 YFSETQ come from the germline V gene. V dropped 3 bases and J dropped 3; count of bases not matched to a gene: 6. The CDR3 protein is CASSSTSEGTDTQYF. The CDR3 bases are TGCGCCAGCAGCTCGACTAGCGAAGGAACAGATACGCAGTATTTT. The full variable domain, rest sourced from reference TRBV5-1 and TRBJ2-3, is KAGVTQTPRYLIKTRGQQVTLSCSPISGHRSVSWYQQTPGQGLQFLFEYFSETQRNKGNFPGRFSGRQFSNSRSEMNVSTLELGDSALYLCASSSTSEGTDTQYFGPGTRLTVL.

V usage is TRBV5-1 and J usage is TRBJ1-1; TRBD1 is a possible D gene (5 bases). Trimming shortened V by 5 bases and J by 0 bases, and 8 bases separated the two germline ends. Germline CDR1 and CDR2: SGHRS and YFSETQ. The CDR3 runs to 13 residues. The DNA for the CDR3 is TGCGCCAGCAGACCGGACATGAACACTGAAGCTTTCTTT. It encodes CASRPDMNTEAFF.

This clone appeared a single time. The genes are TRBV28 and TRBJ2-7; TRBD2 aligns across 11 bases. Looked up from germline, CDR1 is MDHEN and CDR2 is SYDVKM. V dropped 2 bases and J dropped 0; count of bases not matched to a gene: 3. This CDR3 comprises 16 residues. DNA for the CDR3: TGTGCCAGCAGTTTAGCCGGGACTAGCGGCTCCTACGAGCAGTACTTC. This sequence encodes CASSLAGTSGSYEQYF.

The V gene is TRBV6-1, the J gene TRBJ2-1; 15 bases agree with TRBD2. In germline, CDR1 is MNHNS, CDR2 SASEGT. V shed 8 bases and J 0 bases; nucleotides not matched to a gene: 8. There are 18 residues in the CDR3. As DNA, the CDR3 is TGTGCCAGCGGTGGACTAGCGGGAGGGATAAGCTCCTACAATGAGCAGTTCTTC. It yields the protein CASGGLAGGISSYNEQFF.

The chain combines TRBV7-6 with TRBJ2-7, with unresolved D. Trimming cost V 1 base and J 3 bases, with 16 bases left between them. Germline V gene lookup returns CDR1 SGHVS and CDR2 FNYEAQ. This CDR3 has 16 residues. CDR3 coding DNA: TGTGCCAGCAGCTTAGGAGGCCGGCAGACTTTCTACGAGCAGTACTTC. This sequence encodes CASSLGGRQTFYEQYF.

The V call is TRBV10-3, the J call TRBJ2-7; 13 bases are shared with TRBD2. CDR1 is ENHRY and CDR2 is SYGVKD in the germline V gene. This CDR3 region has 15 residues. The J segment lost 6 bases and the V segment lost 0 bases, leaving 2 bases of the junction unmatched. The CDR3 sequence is CAISESTSGRVEQYF. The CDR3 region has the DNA TGTGCCATCAGTGAGTCTACTAGCGGGAGGGTCGAGCAGTACTTC.

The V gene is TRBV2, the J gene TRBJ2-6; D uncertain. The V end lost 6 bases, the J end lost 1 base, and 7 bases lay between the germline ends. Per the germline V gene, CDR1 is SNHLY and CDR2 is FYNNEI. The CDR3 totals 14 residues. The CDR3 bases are TGTGCCAGCAGCACCCGGTCTGGGGCCAACGTCCTGACTTTC. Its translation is CASSTRSGANVLTF.

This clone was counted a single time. The CDR3, as DNA: TGTGCCAGCAGCTTGGCGAGGACAGAACCTAGCAATCAGCCCCAGCATTTT. The encoded protein is CASSLARTEPSNQPQHF. This chain joins TRBV5-6 and TRBJ1-5, with D possibly matching TRBD1 (6 bases). The CDR3 is 17 residues long. CDR1 SGHDT and CDR2 YYEEEE come from the germline V gene. V dropped 0 bases and J dropped 0 bases, with 13 bases sitting between them.

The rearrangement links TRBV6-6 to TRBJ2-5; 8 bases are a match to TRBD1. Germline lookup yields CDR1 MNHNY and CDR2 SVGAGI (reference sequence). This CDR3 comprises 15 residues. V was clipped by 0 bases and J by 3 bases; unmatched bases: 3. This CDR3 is CASSYSGTGKETQYF. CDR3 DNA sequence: TGTGCCAGCAGTTACTCCGGGACAGGAAAAGAGACCCAGTACTTC.

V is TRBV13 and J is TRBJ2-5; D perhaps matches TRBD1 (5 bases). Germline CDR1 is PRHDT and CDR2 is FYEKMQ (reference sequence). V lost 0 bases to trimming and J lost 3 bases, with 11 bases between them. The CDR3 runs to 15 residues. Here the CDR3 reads CASSLGVGREETQYF. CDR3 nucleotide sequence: TGTGCCAGCAGCTTAGGAGTGGGCAGGGAAGAGACCCAGTACTTC.

CDR3: CASSESGGAGELFF. CDR3 DNA sequence: TGTGCCAGCAGTGAGTCCGGGGGGGCCGGGGAGCTGTTTTTT. The V and J genes are TRBV2 and TRBJ2-2; 8 bases fit TRBD2. The trim removed 3 bases at V and 6 bases at J, leaving 3 bases unmatched. The germline gives CDR1 SNHLY, CDR2 FYNNEI. The CDR3 runs to 14 residues.

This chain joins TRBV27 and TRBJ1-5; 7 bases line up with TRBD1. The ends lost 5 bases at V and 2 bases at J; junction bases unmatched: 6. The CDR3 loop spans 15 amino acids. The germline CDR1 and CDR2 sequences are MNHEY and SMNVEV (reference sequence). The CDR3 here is CASSPTGWRNQPQHF. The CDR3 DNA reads TGTGCCAGCAGTCCGACAGGGTGGCGCAATCAGCCCCAGCATTTT.

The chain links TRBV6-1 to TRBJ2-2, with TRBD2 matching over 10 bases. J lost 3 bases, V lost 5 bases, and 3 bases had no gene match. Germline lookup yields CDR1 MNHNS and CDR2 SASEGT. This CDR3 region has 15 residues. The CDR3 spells CASSILAGYTGELFF. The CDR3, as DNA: TGTGCCAGCAGTATACTAGCGGGATACACCGGGGAGCTGTTTTTT.

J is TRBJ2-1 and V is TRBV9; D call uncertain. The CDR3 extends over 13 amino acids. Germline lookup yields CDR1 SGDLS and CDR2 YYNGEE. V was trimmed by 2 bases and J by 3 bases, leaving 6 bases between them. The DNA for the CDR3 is TGTGCCAGCAGCGTTCAGGTCTACAATGAGCAGTTCTTC. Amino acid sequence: CASSVQVYNEQFF. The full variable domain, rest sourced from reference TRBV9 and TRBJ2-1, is DSGVTQTPKHLITATGQRVTLRCSPRSGDLSVYWYQQSLDQGLQFLIQYYNGEERAKGNILERFSAQQFPDLHSELNLSSLELGDSALYFCASSVQVYNEQFFGPGTRLTVL.

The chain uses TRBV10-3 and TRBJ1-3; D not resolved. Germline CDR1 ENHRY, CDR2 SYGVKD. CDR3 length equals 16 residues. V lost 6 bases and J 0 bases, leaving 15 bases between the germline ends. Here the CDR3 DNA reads TGTGCCATCAGCCCGTGGGAGATGAGCTCTGGAAACACCATATATTTT. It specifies CAISPWEMSSGNTIYF.

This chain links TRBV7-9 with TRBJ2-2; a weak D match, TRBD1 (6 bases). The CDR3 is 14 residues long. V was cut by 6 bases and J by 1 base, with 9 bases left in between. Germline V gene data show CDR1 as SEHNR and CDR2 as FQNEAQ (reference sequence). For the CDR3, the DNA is TGTGCCAGCAGACCACAGGGGAACACCGGGGAGCTGTTTTTT. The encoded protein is CASRPQGNTGELFF.

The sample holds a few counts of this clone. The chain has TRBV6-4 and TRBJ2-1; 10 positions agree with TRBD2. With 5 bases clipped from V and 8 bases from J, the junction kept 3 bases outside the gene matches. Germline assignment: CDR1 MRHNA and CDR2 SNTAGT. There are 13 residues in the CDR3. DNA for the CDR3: TGTGCCAGCAGTACCGGGACTAGCGATGAGCAGTTCTTC. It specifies CASSTGTSDEQFF.

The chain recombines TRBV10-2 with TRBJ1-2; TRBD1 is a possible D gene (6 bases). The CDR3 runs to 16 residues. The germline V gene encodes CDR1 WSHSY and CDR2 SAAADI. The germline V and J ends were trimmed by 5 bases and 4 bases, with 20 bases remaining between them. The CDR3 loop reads CASSLSQGGRLYGYTF. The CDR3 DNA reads TGCGCCAGCAGTCTCTCACAGGGTGGTCGGCTCTATGGCTACACCTTC.

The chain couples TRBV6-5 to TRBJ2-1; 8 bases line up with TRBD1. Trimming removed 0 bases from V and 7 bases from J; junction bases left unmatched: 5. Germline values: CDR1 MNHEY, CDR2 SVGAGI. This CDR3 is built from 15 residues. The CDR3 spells CASSYSTGVRNEQFF. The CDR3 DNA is TGTGCCAGCAGTTACTCGACAGGGGTTAGGAATGAGCAGTTCTTC.

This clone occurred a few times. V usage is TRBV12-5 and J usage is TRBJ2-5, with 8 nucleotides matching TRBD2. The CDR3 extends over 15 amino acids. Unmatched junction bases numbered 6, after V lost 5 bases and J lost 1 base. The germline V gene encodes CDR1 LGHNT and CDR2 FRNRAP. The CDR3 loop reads CASGRGLATQETQYF. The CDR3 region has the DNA TGTGCTAGTGGTCGAGGACTAGCCACCCAAGAGACCCAGTACTTC.

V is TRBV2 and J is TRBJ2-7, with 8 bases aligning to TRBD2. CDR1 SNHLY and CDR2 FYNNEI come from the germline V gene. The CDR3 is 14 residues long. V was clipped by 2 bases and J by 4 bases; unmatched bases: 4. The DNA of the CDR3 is TGTGCCAGCAGTGAAAGTAGCGGGACGTACGAGCAGTACTTC. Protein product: CASSESSGTYEQYF.

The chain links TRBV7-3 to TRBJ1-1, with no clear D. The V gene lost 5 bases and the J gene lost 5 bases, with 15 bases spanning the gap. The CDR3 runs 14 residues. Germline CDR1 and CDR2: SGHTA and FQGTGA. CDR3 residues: CASSPQAGTTEAFF. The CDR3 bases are TGTGCCAGCAGCCCCCAGGCGGGCACTACTGAAGCTTTCTTT.

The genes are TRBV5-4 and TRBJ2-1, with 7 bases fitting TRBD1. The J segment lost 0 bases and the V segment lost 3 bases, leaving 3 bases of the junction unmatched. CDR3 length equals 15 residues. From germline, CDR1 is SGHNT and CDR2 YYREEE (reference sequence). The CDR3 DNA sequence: TGTGCCAGCAGCTCGACAGGGTCCTCCTACAATGAGCAGTTCTTC. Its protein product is CASSSTGSSYNEQFF. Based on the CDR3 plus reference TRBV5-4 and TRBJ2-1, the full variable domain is ETGVTQSPTHLIKTRGQQVTLRCSSQSGHNTVSWYQQALGQGPQFIFQYYREEENGRGNFPPRFSGLQFPNYSSELNVNALELDDSALYLCASSSTGSSYNEQFFGPGTRLTVL.

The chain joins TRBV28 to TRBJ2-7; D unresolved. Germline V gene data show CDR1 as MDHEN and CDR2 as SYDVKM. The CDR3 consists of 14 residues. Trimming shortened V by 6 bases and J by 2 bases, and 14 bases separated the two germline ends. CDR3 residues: CASRRRMRTYEQYF. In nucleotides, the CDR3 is TGTGCCAGCAGGCGTCGGATGAGGACCTACGAGCAGTACTTC. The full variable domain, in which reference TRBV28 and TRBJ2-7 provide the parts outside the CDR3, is DVKVTQSSRYLVKRTGEKVFLECVQDMDHENMFWYRQDPGLGLRLIYFSYDVKMKEKGDIPEGYSVSREKKERFSLILESASTNQTSMYLCASRRRMRTYEQYFGPGTRLTVT.